One sample yielded the 18 T cell receptor beta chains listed below, sequenced in a study of T cells after yellow fever vaccination (dated by TCRdb to about 2019). What this sample's treatment or condition label stands for: live attenuated yellow fever vaccine strain. Receptor libraries were prepared by 5' RACE. Sequencing was carried out with an Illumina NovaSeq 6000. Using fastp at Q25 and MiXCR, TCRdb reprocessed the public reads and kept productive beta chains. Each CDR3 protein appears once, grouped with its most common genes and DNA. This sample holds about 350,000 distinct CDR3 sequences; approximately 4% were observed only once. The ten largest clones take up around 24% of the sample. The source was PBMCs, collected 5 days after the yellow fever booster vaccination. These TCRs come from a man between 18 and 29 years old who received the YFV17D yellow fever vaccine.

The V and J genes are TRBV19 and TRBJ2-7; tentative D call: TRBD1 (6 bases). With 8 bases removed from V and 0 bases from J, the gap between germline ends came to 14 bases. The length of the CDR3 is 14 residues. Germline CDR1 LNHDA, CDR2 SQIVND (reference sequence). CDR3 amino acids: CASSRDTHSYEQYV. The CDR3 DNA follows: TGTGCCAGTTCCCGGGACACACACTCCTACGAGCAGTACGTC.

The chain combines TRBV9 with TRBJ2-3, with D uncertain. The V gene lost 3 bases and the J gene lost 0 bases, with 11 bases spanning the gap. Germline loops: CDR1 SGDLS, CDR2 YYNGEE. The CDR3 has 15 residues. The CDR3 nucleotides are TGTGCCAGCAGCGACCGGGCCGGGAGCACAGATACGCAGTATTTT. As protein: CASSDRAGSTDTQYF.

This chain links TRBV6-5 with TRBJ2-7, with TRBD1 identical over 7 bases. Per germline, CDR1 MNHEY and CDR2 SVGAGI. CDR3 length: 14 residues. V lost 0 bases and J lost 4; bases outside the gene matches: 3. Here the CDR3 DNA reads TGTGCCAGCAGTTACTCGTACAGGGGATACGAGCAGTACTTC. Its translation: CASSYSYRGYEQYF.

This clonotype was seen ten or more times. This chain joins TRBV30 and TRBJ1-2, with TRBD1 as a possible D gene (5 bases). Germline CDR1 is GTSNPN and CDR2 is SVGIG (reference sequence). This CDR3 comprises 14 residues. V lost 7 bases and J lost 3, with 18 bases in between. For the CDR3, the DNA is TGTGCCTCCGGGGGGAGGGGCAAGTACTATGGCTACACCTTC. The encoded protein is CASGGRGKYYGYTF.

This clonotype was counted ten times or more. The V and J genes are TRBV7-2 and TRBJ2-3, with 9 bases identical to TRBD1. The CDR3 sequence is 13 residues long. Unmatched junction bases numbered 3, after V lost 5 bases and J lost 6 bases. Germline V lookup: CDR1 SGHTA, CDR2 FQGNSA. The CDR3 sequence: CASSPGQGDTQYF. Written as DNA, the CDR3 is TGTGCCAGCAGCCCAGGACAGGGGGATACGCAGTATTTT.

This clonotype came up many times. The rearrangement links TRBV11-2 to TRBJ1-1; D remains ambiguous. CDR3 length: 16 residues. Germline CDR1 and CDR2: SGHAT and FQNNGV. Deletions cut 1 base from V and 0 bases from J, with 12 bases between. CDR3 DNA sequence: TGTGCCAGCAGCTTAGTGGCGGACGGCATGAACACTGAAGCTTTCTTT. Its translation: CASSLVADGMNTEAFF.

This clonotype came up many times. The chain joins TRBV20-1 to TRBJ2-3; no clear D gene. The CDR3 covers 12 residues. The germline gives CDR1 DFQATT, CDR2 SNEGSKA (reference sequence). Between the trimmed V and J ends, which lost 8 bases and 0 bases, there was a span of 9 bases. CDR3 DNA sequence: TGCAGTCTTACTCCTAGCACAGATACGCAGTATTTT. This gives the protein CSLTPSTDTQYF.

V and J are TRBV6-6 and TRBJ2-5; a possible D gene is TRBD2 (7 bases). The germline CDR1 and CDR2 sequences are MNHNY and SVGAGI (reference sequence). Trimming shortened V by 4 bases and J by 6 bases, and 18 bases separated the two germline ends. The CDR3 totals 15 residues. CDR3 coding DNA: TGTGCCAGCAGTTTAATCGGGGGGCCGAGTCAGACCCAGTACTTC. It encodes CASSLIGGPSQTQYF.

The chain has TRBV20-1 and TRBJ1-2; D is unclear. The CDR3 length is 16 residues. The V and J ends lost 1 base and 3 bases respectively, with 18 bases between them. The V gene's germline CDR1 is DFQATT and CDR2 SNEGSKA (reference sequence). DNA for the CDR3: TGCAGTGCTAGAGGAGAAGGAGGCTACCTGTACTATGGCTACACCTTC. Translating gives CSARGEGGYLYYGYTF.

This clonotype has at least ten counts. V gene TRBV28 combines with J gene TRBJ2-1; weak D call: TRBD2 (5 bases). Trimming took off 8 bases at V and 1 base at J, with 12 bases between the two ends. The CDR3 loop spans 14 amino acids. The germline V gene encodes CDR1 MDHEN and CDR2 SYDVKM. The CDR3 loop reads CASFFRGSYNEQFF. The CDR3 nucleotides are TGTGCCAGCTTTTTTCGGGGATCCTACAATGAGCAGTTCTTC.

The V gene is TRBV3-1, the J gene TRBJ1-1; TRBD1 matches at 10 bases. Trimming cost V 6 bases and J 0 bases; bases outside gene matches: 4. This CDR3 contains 15 residues. Germline-derived CDR1 and CDR2 are LGHDT and YNNKEL (reference sequence). Written as DNA, the CDR3 is TGTGCCAGCAGACGGGACAGGGGAATGAACACTGAAGCTTTCTTT. Translated: CASRRDRGMNTEAFF.

The sample holds many counts of this clonotype. J is TRBJ2-7 and V is TRBV5-1; TRBD2 aligns across 9 bases. Germline V gene lookup returns CDR1 SGHRS and CDR2 YFSETQ. V shed 9 bases and J 4 bases; nucleotides not matched to a gene: 11. The CDR3 is made up of 14 amino acids. CDR3 coding DNA: TGCGCCACCAACGAAGGGCGGGGGGGTTACGAGCAGTACGTC. Its translation is CATNEGRGGYEQYV.

Ten or more counts support this clonotype. The CDR3 DNA sequence: TGCGCCAGCAGCCAAGGTCAACTAGCGGGGGGCTTGAGGGAGACCCAGTACTTC. As protein: CASSQGQLAGGLRETQYF. V usage is TRBV4-3 and J usage is TRBJ2-5; 12 bases are a match to TRBD2. The CDR3 consists of 18 residues. V lost 1 base, J lost 5 bases, and 11 bases stayed unmatched. From germline, CDR1 is LGHNA and CDR2 YSLEER.

This clonotype has at least ten counts. This chain joins TRBV7-2 and TRBJ1-2; the match to TRBD1 covers 7 bases. V was clipped by 1 base and J by 8 bases; unmatched bases: 10. This CDR3 spans 15 amino acids. Germline CDR1 is SGHTA and CDR2 is FQGNSA. The CDR3 DNA reads as TGTGCCAGCAGCTTAGGGCAGACGGGACAGCGCGGCTACACCTTC. It codes for CASSLGQTGQRGYTF.

This clonotype was detected a few times. The rearrangement links TRBV6-6 to TRBJ1-3; D ambiguous. The V gene's germline CDR1 is MNHNY and CDR2 SVGAGI (reference sequence). The CDR3 covers 15 residues. The ends were cut back, 2 bases at V and 0 bases at J, with 8 bases in the middle. The CDR3 protein is CASSYGQSSGNTIYF. The CDR3 DNA follows: TGTGCCAGCAGTTACGGGCAAAGCTCTGGAAACACCATATATTTT.

The V gene is TRBV12-3 or TRBV12-4, the J gene TRBJ1-4, with a possible D match to TRBD1 (5 bases). The CDR3 spans 16 residues. Trimming removed 3 bases from V and 5 bases from J, with 16 bases in between. The CDR3 DNA reads TGTGCCAGCAGTTTTACTCTGGGGCGGGGGAATGAAAAACTGTTTTTT. Translation gives CASSFTLGRGNEKLFF.

J is TRBJ1-1 and V is TRBV30; D is possibly TRBD1 (5 bases). Germline CDR1 GTSNPN, CDR2 SVGIG (reference sequence). This CDR3 region has 12 residues. The CDR3 region is CALRGMNTEAFF. The CDR3 DNA reads TGTGCGCTGAGGGGAATGAACACTGAAGCTTTCTTT.

This sequence joins TRBV5-1 and TRBJ2-7; TRBD1 is a possible D gene (5 bases). This CDR3 spans 15 amino acids. V gave up 0 bases and J gave up 1 base, with 11 bases separating them. In germline, CDR1 is SGHRS, CDR2 YFSETQ. The CDR3 reads CASSLALDTSYEQYF. CDR3 in DNA: TGCGCCAGCAGCTTGGCCTTGGACACATCCTACGAGCAGTACTTC.